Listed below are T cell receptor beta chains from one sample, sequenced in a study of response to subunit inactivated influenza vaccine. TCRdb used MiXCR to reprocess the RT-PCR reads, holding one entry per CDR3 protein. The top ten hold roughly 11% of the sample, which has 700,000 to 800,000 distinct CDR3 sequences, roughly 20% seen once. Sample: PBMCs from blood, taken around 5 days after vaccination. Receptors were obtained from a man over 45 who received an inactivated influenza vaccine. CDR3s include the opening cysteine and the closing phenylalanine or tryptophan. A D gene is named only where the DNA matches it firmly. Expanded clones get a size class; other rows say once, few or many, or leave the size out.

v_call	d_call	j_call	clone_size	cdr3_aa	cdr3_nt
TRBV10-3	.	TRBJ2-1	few	CAISESIQGRDNEQFF	TGTGCCATCAGTGAGTCGATCCAGGGTCGAGACAATGAGCAGTTCTTC
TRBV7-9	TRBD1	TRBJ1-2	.	CASSVGQGASYGYTF	TGTGCCAGCAGCGTGGGACAGGGGGCCAGCTATGGCTACACCTTC
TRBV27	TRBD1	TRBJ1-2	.	CASSLGRGRVYTF	TGTGCCAGCAGTTTAGGCAGGGGGCGCGTCTACACCTTC
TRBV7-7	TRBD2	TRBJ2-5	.	CASSSLAGERIQYF	TGTGCTAGCAGCTCCCTAGCGGGGGAGAGGATCCAGTACTTC
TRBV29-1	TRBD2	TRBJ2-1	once	CSVLGLDNEQFF	TGCAGCGTTTTGGGACTAGACAATGAGCAGTTCTTC
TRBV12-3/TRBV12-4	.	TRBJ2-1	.	CASRSSGFEQFF	TGTGCCAGCAGGAGTTCAGGGTTTGAGCAGTTCTTC
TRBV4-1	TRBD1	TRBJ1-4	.	CASRQGAWNFEKLFF	TGCGCCAGCCGGCAGGGGGCTTGGAACTTTGAAAAACTGTTTTTT
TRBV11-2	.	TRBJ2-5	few	CASSLGKPSRALVAETQYF	TGTGCCAGCAGCTTAGGAAAGCCCAGCAGGGCCTTAGTCGCAGAGACCCAGTACTTC
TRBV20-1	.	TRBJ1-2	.	CSARAGGQNYGYTF	TGCAGTGCTAGAGCCGGGGGGCAGAACTATGGCTACACCTTC
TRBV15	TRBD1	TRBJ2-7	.	CATSIEQGASHEQYF	TGTGCCACCAGCATCGAACAGGGGGCATCCCACGAGCAGTACTTC
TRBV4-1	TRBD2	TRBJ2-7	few	CASSQVLVAGEPYEQYF	TGCGCCAGCAGCCAAGTTTTGGTAGCGGGAGAACCCTACGAGCAGTACTTC
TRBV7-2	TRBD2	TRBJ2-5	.	CASSVLAGARETQYF	TGTGCCAGCAGCGTATTAGCGGGAGCTCGGGAGACCCAGTACTTC
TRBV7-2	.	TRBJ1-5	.	CASGDGVNQPQHF	TGTGCCAGCGGAGACGGAGTCAATCAGCCCCAGCATTTT
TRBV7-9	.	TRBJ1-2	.	CASSSGRAVGYGYTF	TGTGCCAGCAGCTCAGGCAGGGCGGTGGGCTATGGCTACACCTTC
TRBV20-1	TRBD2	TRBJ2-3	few	CSAAPSTSGGTDTQYF	TGCAGTGCTGCCCCATCGACTAGCGGGGGCACAGATACGCAGTATTTT
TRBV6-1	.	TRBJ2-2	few	CASSERAVTNTGELFF	TGTGCCAGCAGTGAAAGAGCGGTGACGAACACCGGGGAGCTGTTTTTT
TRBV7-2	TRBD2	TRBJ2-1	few	CASMGLAGISSYNEQFF	TGTGCCAGCATGGGGCTAGCGGGGATTAGCTCCTACAATGAGCAGTTCTTC
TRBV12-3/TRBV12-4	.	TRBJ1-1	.	CASSFEWVFPGLQMNTEAFF	TGTGCCAGCAGTTTTGAATGGGTTTTCCCCGGGCTCCAAATGAACACTGAAGCTTTCTTT
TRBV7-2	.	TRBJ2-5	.	CASSRRTGLETQYF	TGTGCCAGCAGCCGTCGCACGGGTTTGGAGACCCAGTACTTC
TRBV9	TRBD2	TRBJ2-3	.	CASSVGHVPSGRRTDTQYF	TGTGCCAGCAGCGTAGGGCATGTGCCTAGCGGGAGACGCACAGATACGCAGTATTTT
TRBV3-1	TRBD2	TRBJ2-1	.	CASSQGGLATNEQFF	TGTGCCAGCAGCCAAGGGGGACTAGCAACCAATGAGCAGTTCTTC
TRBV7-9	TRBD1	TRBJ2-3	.	CASSFTGGWTDTQYF	TGTGCCAGCAGTTTCACAGGGGGCTGGACAGATACGCAGTATTTT
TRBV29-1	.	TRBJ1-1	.	CSASGGHMNTEAFF	TGCAGCGCGTCGGGAGGACATATGAACACTGAAGCTTTCTTT
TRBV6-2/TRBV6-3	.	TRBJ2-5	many	CASIPRSLGETQYF	TGTGCCAGCATTCCTCGTTCGCTCGGAGAGACCCAGTACTTC
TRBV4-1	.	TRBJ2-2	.	CASSQSPGFTGELFF	TGCGCCAGCAGCCAGTCCCCAGGGTTCACCGGGGAGCTGTTTTTT
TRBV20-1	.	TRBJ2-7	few	CSASGRREGYEQYF	TGCAGTGCTAGTGGGCGGCGGGAAGGCTACGAGCAGTACTTC
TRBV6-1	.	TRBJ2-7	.	CASSEEGGGVIYEQYF	TGTGCCAGCAGTGAGGAGGGGGGCGGGGTAATCTACGAGCAGTACTTC
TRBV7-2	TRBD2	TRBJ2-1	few	CASSLAMGLEKFF	TGTGCCAGCAGCTTAGCCATGGGACTAGAGAAGTTCTTC
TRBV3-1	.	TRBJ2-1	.	CASSQIRRGEQFF	TGTGCCAGCAGCCAAATTAGGAGGGGTGAGCAGTTCTTC
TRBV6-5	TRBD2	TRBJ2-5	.	CASSYLRAGGETQYF	TGTGCCAGCAGTTACCTTCGAGCGGGAGGAGAGACCCAGTACTTC
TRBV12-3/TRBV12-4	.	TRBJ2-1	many	CASSFLRDNEQFF	TGTGCCAGCAGTTTCCTACGGGACAATGAGCAGTTCTTC
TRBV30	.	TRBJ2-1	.	CAWSVHSGVYNEQFF	TGTGCCTGGAGTGTACACTCAGGGGTCTACAATGAGCAGTTCTTC
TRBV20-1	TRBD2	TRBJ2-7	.	CSATYGTSGTEQYF	TGCAGTGCTACCTACGGGACTAGCGGGACCGAGCAGTACTTC
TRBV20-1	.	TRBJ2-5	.	CSARDYQRETQYF	TGCAGTGCTAGAGATTACCAGCGGGAGACCCAGTACTTC
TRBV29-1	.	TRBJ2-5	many	CSVELTTSQYF	TGCAGCGTTGAATTGACGACCTCCCAGTACTTC
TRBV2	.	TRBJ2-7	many	CASRQGVYEQYF	TGTGCCAGCAGACAGGGAGTGTACGAGCAGTACTTC
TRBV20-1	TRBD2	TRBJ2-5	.	CSARSGRWETQYF	TGCAGTGCTAGAAGCGGGAGGTGGGAGACCCAGTACTTC
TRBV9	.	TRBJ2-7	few	CASSLRGGPGDEQYF	TGTGCCAGCAGCTTGAGGGGGGGACCTGGGGACGAGCAGTACTTC
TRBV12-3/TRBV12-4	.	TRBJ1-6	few	CASRTTGDSPLHF	TGTGCCAGCCGTACCACGGGCGATTCACCCCTCCACTTT
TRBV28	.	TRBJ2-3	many	CASTRQPATDTQYF	TGTGCCAGCACTAGGCAGCCAGCCACAGATACGCAGTATTTT
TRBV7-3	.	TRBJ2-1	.	CASSLVDRTRNEQFF	TGTGCCAGCAGCTTAGTAGACAGGACACGCAATGAGCAGTTCTTC
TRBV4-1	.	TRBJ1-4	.	CASSQGYRTTNEKLFF	TGCGCCAGCAGCCAGGGATACAGGACAACTAATGAAAAACTGTTTTTT
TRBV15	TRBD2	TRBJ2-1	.	CATSRGLARRYNEQFF	TGTGCCACCAGCAGAGGACTAGCTCGCCGCTACAATGAGCAGTTCTTC
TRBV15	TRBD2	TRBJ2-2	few	CATSRGGTSGIAGELFF	TGTGCCACCAGCAGGGGAGGGACTAGCGGGATTGCCGGGGAGCTGTTTTTT
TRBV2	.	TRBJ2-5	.	CASRVTRGETQYF	TGTGCCAGCAGGGTGACTCGAGGGGAGACCCAGTACTTC
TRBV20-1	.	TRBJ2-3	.	CSARDRRGGAGTQYF	TGCAGTGCTAGAGATCGGCGCGGGGGCGCAGGCACGCAGTATTTT
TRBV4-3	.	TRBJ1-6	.	CASSPGLSRDSPLHF	TGCGCCAGCAGCCCGGGACTGTCCCGCGATTCACCCCTCCACTTT
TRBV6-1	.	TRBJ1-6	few	CASSKTSGGSPLHF	TGTGCCAGCAGTAAGACAAGCGGGGGTTCACCCCTCCACTTT
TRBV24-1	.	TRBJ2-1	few	CATSGTKGTGERINEQFF	TGTGCCACCAGTGGGACCAAGGGAACGGGAGAGCGAATCAATGAGCAGTTCTTC